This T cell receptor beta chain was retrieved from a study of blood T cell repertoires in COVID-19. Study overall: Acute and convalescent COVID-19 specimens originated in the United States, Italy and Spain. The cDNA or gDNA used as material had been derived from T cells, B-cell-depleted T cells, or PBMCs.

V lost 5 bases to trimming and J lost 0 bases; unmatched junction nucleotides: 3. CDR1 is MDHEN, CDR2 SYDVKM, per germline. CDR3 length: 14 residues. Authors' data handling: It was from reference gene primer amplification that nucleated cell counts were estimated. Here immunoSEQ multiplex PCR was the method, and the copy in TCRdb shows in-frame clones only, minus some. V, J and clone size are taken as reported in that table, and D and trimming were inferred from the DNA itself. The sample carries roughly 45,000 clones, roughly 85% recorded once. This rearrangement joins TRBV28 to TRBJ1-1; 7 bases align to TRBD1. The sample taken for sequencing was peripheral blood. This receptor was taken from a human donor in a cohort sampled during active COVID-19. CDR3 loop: CASSRQGMNTEAFF. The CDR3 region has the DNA TGTGCCAGCAGTAGACAGGGAATGAACACTGAAGCTTTCTTT. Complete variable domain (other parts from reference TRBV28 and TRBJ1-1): DVKVTQSSRYLVKRTGEKVFLECVQDMDHENMFWYRQDPGLGLRLIYFSYDVKMKEKGDIPEGYSVSREKKERFSLILESASTNQTSMYLCASSRQGMNTEAFFGQGTRLTVV.